Reported below is one T cell receptor (beta chain). Generated by immunoSEQ multiplex PCR, the TCRdb table keeps only in-frame clones and is missing some. The sample carries under 150,000 clones, over 75% recorded once. The sample comes from a study of T cell responses to AZD1222 COVID-19 vaccine. Germline CDR1 SGHDT, CDR2 YYEEEE. Trimming removed 1 base at V and 8 bases at J, with 20 bases between. CDR3 length: 16 amino acids. V is TRBV5-6 and J is TRBJ2-3; D may be TRBD1 or TRBD2 (5 bases each). The source was peripheral blood, collected 28 days after the second AZD1222 dose. The sequence came from an adult who received the AZD1222 COVID-19 vaccine. For the CDR3, the DNA is TGTGCCAGCAGCTTGACGCTAGCAGATGGGGCGGGTACGCAGTATTTT. This encodes CASSLTLADGAGTQYF.